Presented here are 15 T cell receptor beta chains from one specimen sequenced in a study of PD-1 blockade in classical Hodgkin lymphoma. The data were produced by immunoSEQ multiplex PCR, yet TCRdb's version contains in-frame clones alone and is incomplete. The sample holds 12,000 or so clones, 85% seen once. Each patient relapsed following autologous stem cell transplantation, and prior brentuximab vedotin exposure differed. The sample in question was peripheral blood mononuclear cells (PBMCs), obtained at baseline. Source of these receptors: a human donor with classical Hodgkin lymphoma.

This clone is judged large. The V call is TRBV19, the J call TRBJ1-5; D unclear. The CDR3 is 13 residues long. Germline-derived CDR1 and CDR2 are LNHDA and SQIVND (reference sequence). V was trimmed by 0 bases and J by 6 bases, leaving 6 bases between them. CDR3 sequence: CASSIESGQPQHF. CDR3 nucleotides: TGTGCCAGTAGTATAGAGTCAGGTCAGCCCCAGCATTTT.

This clone occurred once. CDR3 DNA: TGTGCCAGCTCCCCGCTTAACACTGAAGCTTTCTTT. Protein: CASSPLNTEAFF. The genes are TRBV28 and TRBJ1-1; no reliable D call. CDR3 length: 12 amino acids. Trimming took 8 bases from V and 2 from J, leaving 9 bases between them. Germline lookup yields CDR1 MDHEN and CDR2 SYDVKM.

The rearrangement links TRBV9 to TRBJ1-2; D perhaps matches TRBD1 (5 bases). V was shortened by 5 bases and J by 7 bases, with 12 bases between the two germline ends. The germline CDR1 and CDR2 sequences are SGDLS and YYNGEE. CDR3 size: 12 residues. Here the CDR3 DNA reads TGTGCCAGCAGTGGGGGGGTTCGTGGCTACACCTTC. Translated: CASSGGVRGYTF.

The V and J genes are TRBV5-1 and TRBJ2-6, with D possibly being TRBD2 (5 bases). The V gene's germline CDR1 is SGHRS and CDR2 YFSETQ. The CDR3 has 16 amino acids. Deletions cut 4 bases from V and 0 bases from J, with 11 bases between. The CDR3 nucleotides are TGCGCCAGCAGCCTAGGTGGGAGCTCTGGGGCCAACGTCCTGACTTTC. Translation: CASSLGGSSGANVLTF.

A single count supports this clone. The gene calls are TRBV5-1 and TRBJ2-1; 10 positions match TRBD2. The germline V gene encodes CDR1 SGHRS and CDR2 YFSETQ. The V segment lost 0 bases and the J segment 7 bases; nucleotides outside the gene matches: 4. CDR3 length: 15 residues. DNA of the CDR3: TGCGCCAGCAGCTTGGCTCCTAGCGGGAGAAATGAGCAGTTCTTC. As protein: CASSLAPSGRNEQFF.

The V gene is TRBV7-2, the J gene TRBJ2-3; weak D call: TRBD1 (6 bases). Per the germline V gene, CDR1 is SGHTA and CDR2 is FQGNSA. Trimming took 4 bases from V and 0 from J, leaving 8 bases between them. The CDR3 loop spans 14 amino acids. The chain's CDR3 is CASSSDSSTDTQYF. DNA of the CDR3: TGTGCCAGCAGCTCGGACAGCAGCACAGATACGCAGTATTTT.

This chain uses TRBV7-2 with TRBJ1-2; tentative D call: TRBD1 (5 bases). CDR3 size: 14 residues. The ends were cut back, 3 bases at V and 8 bases at J, with 16 bases in the middle. From germline, CDR1 is SGHTA and CDR2 FQGNSA. CDR3 region: CASSFRIMGDGYTF. DNA for the CDR3: TGTGCCAGCAGCTTCCGGATAATGGGGGACGGCTACACCTTC. Based on the CDR3 plus reference TRBV7-2 and TRBJ1-2, the full variable domain is GAGVSQSPSNKVTEKGKDVELRCDPISGHTALYWYRQSLGQGLEFLIYFQGNSAPDKSGLPSDRFSAERTGGSVSTLTIQRTQQEDSAVYLCASSFRIMGDGYTFGSGTRLTVV.

The chain recombines TRBV19 with TRBJ2-6; 8 bases fit TRBD1. This CDR3 has 17 residues. V lost 6 bases, J lost 4 bases, and 11 bases stayed unmatched. The germline V gene encodes CDR1 LNHDA and CDR2 SQIVND (reference sequence). The CDR3 region is CASRRYRGWRGANVLTF. The CDR3 DNA follows: TGTGCCAGTAGAAGGTACAGGGGGTGGCGAGGGGCCAACGTCCTGACTTTC.

This clone was picked up one time. The V call is TRBV19, the J call TRBJ1-5, with 10 bases aligning to TRBD1. Trimming at V came to 4 bases and at J to 6 bases, leaving 6 bases not matched to a gene. The V gene's germline CDR1 is LNHDA and CDR2 SQIVND (reference sequence). The CDR3 covers 15 residues. CDR3 sequence reads: CASSTGTGASQPQHF. In DNA, the CDR3 is TGTGCCAGTAGTACCGGGACAGGGGCCAGTCAGCCCCAGCATTTT. Filled out from reference TRBV19 and TRBJ1-5, the complete variable domain reads DGGITQSPKYLFRKEGQNVTLSCEQNLNHDAMYWYRQDPGQGLRLIYYSQIVNDFQKGDIAEGYSVSREKKESFPLTVTSAQKNPTAFYLCASSTGTGASQPQHFGDGTRLSIL.

The V gene is TRBV7-2, the J gene TRBJ2-5; D is perhaps TRBD1 (5 bases). The CDR3 is 17 amino acids. The germline V and J ends were trimmed by 1 base and 0 bases, with 15 bases remaining between them. CDR1 and CDR2 from the germline V gene are SGHTA and FQGNSA. In DNA form, the CDR3 reads TGTGCCAGCAGCTTAGGTTGGGGCCATGGGTACCAAGAGACCCAGTACTTC. Amino acid sequence: CASSLGWGHGYQETQYF.

J is TRBJ2-7 and V is TRBV5-4, with 9 bases lining up with TRBD1. Germline V gene sequence: CDR1 SGHNT, CDR2 YYREEE (reference sequence). The trim removed 4 bases at V and 0 bases at J, leaving 5 bases unmatched. This CDR3 is built from 15 residues. The CDR3 loop reads CASSPGDRASYEQYF. The CDR3 region has the DNA TGTGCCAGCAGCCCCGGGGACAGGGCCTCCTACGAGCAGTACTTC.

The V gene is TRBV4-2, the J gene TRBJ2-1; the match to TRBD2 covers 10 bases. Per germline, CDR1 LGHNA and CDR2 YNFKEQ. Trimming took 3 bases from V and 14 from J; bases not matched to a gene: 7. The length of the CDR3 is 13 residues. The CDR3 DNA reads TGTGCCAGCAGCCATGCCGGGACTAGCGAGGAGTTCTTC. It is translated as CASSHAGTSEEFF.

This chain joins TRBV4-2 and TRBJ1-5, with a possible D match to TRBD1 (5 bases). Germline V CDR1 and CDR2: LGHNA, YNFKEQ. The CDR3 contains 15 residues. With 3 bases removed from V and 2 bases from J, the gap between germline ends came to 11 bases. The CDR3 bases are TGTGCCAGCAGCCAGGGACTCGGGGGCAATCAGCCCCAGCATTTT. Translated, it gives CASSQGLGGNQPQHF.

The CDR3: CASSVGSYEQYF. The CDR3 coding sequence is TGTGCCAGCAGCGTGGGGTCCTACGAGCAGTACTTC. The chain employs TRBV5-6 and TRBJ2-7; D remains unclear. CDR1 is SGHDT and CDR2 is YYEEEE in the germline V gene. The CDR3 spans 12 residues. Trimming stripped 4 bases from V and 1 base from J, with 6 bases between.

V gene TRBV10-1 combines with J gene TRBJ1-6; D is possibly TRBD1 (6 bases). The CDR3 has 18 residues. Germline V gene data show CDR1 as WNHNN and CDR2 as SYGVQD (reference sequence). The V end was cut by 6 bases, the J end by 4 bases, with 22 bases between. Here the CDR3 DNA reads TGCGCCAGCAGCGGGGGTGCTAGGACAGAAATTTATAATTCACCCCTCCACTTT. Amino acid sequence: CASSGGARTEIYNSPLHF.